The text below deals with one T cell receptor (beta chain). The antigen is not known. This entry is derived from a study of shared clonotypes between healthy human individuals. On the study more broadly: CD4 naive and CD4 memory each took three plates per donor, while CD8 naive took two and CD8 memory one.

Study outcomes and limitations: Clonotype sharing among donors was expected to depend on sequencing depth.

Only in-frame clones appear in the TCRdb table, and some are missing; sequencing was by immunoSEQ multiplex PCR. This sample has approximately 400,000 clones, with about 96% found just once. This CDR3 has 11 residues. Germline CDR1 is SNHLY and CDR2 is FYNNEI. Trimming pared 7 bases from V and 5 bases from J, leaving 7 bases between. The chain recombines TRBV2 with TRBJ2-3, with D hard to call. The sequence derives from a man younger than 45 in good health. The sequenced material came from memory CD8+ T cells sorted from blood. Subset in this sample: CD45RO+ cells pooled with CCR7-negative TemRA cells. CDR3 coding DNA: TGTGCCAGCACTTTTTTAGATACGCAGTATTTT. It translates to CASTFLDTQYF.